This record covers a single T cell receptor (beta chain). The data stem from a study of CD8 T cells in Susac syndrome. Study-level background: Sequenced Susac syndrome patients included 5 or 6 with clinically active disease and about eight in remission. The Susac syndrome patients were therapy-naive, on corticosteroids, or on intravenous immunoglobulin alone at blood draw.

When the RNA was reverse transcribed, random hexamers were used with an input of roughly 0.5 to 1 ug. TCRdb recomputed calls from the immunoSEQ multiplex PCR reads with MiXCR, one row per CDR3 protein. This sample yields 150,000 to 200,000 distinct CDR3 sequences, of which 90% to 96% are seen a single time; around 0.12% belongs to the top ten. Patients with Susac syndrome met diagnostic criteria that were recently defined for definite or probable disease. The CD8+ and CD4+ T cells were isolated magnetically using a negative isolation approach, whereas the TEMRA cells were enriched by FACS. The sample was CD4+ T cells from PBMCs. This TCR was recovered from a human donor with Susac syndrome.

CDR3 nucleotides: TGTGCCAGCAGCTCGGACAGGGGTGGGCATCAGCCCCAGCATTTT. This codes for CASSSDRGGHQPQHF. J is TRBJ1-5 and V is TRBV3-1; 9 nucleotides agree with TRBD1. This CDR3 spans 15 amino acids. J lost 5 bases, V lost 5 bases, and 7 bases had no gene match. Germline V gives CDR1 LGHDT, CDR2 YNNKEL (reference sequence).